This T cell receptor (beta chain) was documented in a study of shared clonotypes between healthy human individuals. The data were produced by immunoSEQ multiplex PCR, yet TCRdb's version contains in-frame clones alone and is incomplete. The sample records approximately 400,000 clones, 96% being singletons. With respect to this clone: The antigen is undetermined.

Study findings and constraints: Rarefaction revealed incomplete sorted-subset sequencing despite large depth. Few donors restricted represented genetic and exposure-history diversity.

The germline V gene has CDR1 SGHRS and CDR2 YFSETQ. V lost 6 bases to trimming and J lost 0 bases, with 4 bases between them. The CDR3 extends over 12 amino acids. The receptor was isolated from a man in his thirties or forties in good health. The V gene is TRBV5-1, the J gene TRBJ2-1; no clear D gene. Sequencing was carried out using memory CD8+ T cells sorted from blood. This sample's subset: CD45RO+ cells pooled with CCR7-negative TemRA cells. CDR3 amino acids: CASMGSYNEQFF. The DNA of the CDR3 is TGCGCCAGCATGGGCTCCTACAATGAGCAGTTCTTC.